The T cell receptor (beta chain) described here comes from a study of control samples from healthy donors and cancer patients. Per germline, CDR1 SGHTA and CDR2 FQGNSA. The CDR3 loop spans 15 amino acids. V dropped 5 bases and J dropped 6 bases, with 17 bases sitting between them. Profiling relied on immunoSEQ multiplex PCR, and the TCRdb table lists in-frame clones only, not all of them. The repertoire holds tens of thousands of clones, with 85% to 95% as singletons. This clonotype was obtained from a woman aged 25 to 45 in good health. Sequenced material: blood. The chain is built from TRBV7-2 and TRBJ1-3, with D uncertain. CDR3 DNA sequence: TGTGCCAGCAGCCCCCGCCAAGTCGGAGAAAACACCATATATTTT. This encodes CASSPRQVGENTIYF.